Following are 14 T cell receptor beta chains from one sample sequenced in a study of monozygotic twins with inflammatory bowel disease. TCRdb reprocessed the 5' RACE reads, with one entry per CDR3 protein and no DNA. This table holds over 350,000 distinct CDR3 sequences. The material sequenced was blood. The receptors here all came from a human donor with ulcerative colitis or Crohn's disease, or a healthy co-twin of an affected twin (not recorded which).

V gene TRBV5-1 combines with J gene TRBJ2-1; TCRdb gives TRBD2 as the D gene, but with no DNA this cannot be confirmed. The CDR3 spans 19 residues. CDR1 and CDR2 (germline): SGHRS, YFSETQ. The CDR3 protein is CASSFAGTSGRSGYNEQFF.

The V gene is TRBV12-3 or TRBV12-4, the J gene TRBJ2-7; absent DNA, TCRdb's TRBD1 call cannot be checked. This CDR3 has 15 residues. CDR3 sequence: CASSLGQGASYEQYF.

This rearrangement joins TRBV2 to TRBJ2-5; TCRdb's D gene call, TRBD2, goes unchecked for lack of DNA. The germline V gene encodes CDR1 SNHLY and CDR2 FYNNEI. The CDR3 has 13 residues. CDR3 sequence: CATERQGKETQYF.

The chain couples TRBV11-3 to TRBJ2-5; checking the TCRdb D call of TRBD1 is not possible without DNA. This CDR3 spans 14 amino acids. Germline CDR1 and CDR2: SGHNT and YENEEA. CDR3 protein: CASSLGTGMETQYF.

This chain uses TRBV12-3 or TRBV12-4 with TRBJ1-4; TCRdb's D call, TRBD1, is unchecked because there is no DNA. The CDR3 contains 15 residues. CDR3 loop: CASSPWTGGNEKLFF.

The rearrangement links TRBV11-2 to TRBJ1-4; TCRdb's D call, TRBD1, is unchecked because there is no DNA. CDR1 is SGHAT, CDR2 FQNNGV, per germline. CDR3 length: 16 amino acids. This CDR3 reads CASSKFGQGVNENLFF. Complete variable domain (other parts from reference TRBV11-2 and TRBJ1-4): EAGVAQSPRYKIIEKRQSVAFWCNPISGHATLYWYQQILGQGPKLLIQFQNNGVVDDSQLPKDRFSAERLKGVDSTLKIQPAKLEDSAVYLCASSKFGQGVNENLFFGSGTQLSVL.

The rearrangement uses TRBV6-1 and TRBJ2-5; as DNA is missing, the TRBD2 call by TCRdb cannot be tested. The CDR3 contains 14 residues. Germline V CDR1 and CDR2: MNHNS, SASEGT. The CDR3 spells CASSTYDAGETQYF.

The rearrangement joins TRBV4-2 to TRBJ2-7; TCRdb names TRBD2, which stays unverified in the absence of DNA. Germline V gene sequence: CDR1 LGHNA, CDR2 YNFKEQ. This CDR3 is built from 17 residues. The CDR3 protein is CASSQDARAGLTYEQYF.

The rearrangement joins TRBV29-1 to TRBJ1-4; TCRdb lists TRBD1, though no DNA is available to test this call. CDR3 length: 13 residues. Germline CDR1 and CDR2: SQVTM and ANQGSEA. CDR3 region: CSAGTGSNEKLFF.

CDR3 region: CASSPPSLGRGEQYF. The rearrangement uses TRBV18 and TRBJ2-7; without DNA, the TCRdb call of TRBD1 cannot be checked. The V gene's germline CDR1 is KGHSH and CDR2 LQKENI. The CDR3 sequence is 15 residues long. Combining the CDR3 with reference TRBV18 and TRBJ2-7 gives the whole variable domain NAGVMQNPRHLVRRRGQEARLRCSPMKGHSHVYWYRQLPEEGLKFMVYLQKENIIDESGMPKERFSAEFPKEGPSILRIQQVVRGDSAAYFCASSPPSLGRGEQYFGPGTRLTVT.

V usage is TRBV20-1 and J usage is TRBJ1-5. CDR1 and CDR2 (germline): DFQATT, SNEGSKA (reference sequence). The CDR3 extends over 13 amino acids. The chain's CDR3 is CSARDLTNQPQHF.

The CDR3 reads CASSLDGYSYEQYF. V is TRBV5-1 and J is TRBJ2-7. The CDR3 has 14 residues. CDR1 is SGHRS, CDR2 YFSETQ, per germline.

The CDR3 spells CASSPHRDRANEQYF. The chain joins TRBV18 to TRBJ2-7; TCRdb lists TRBD1, though no DNA is available to test this call. There are 15 residues in the CDR3. The V gene's germline CDR1 is KGHSH and CDR2 LQKENI.

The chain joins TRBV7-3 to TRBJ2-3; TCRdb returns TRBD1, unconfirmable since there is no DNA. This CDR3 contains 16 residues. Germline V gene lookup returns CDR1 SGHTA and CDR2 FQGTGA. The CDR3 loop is CASSLTGRGATDTQYF.